This T cell receptor beta chain came from a study of T cell repertoires in cytomegalovirus infection. Study background: Public signatures in TCR beta pointed to CMV infection and matching HLA type. Study results and limitations: Using cumulative public TCR beta family frequency, the authors identified those who carried CMV together with the relevant HLA. Ex vivo, HLA-C-restricted CMV-specific TCR beta clonotypes prevailed over the rest of the response.

MiXCR was run by TCRdb on the reads, yielding one entry per CDR3 protein. There are about 440,000 distinct CDR3 sequences in the sample; about a third occur only once, and about an eighth lies in the top ten. A remark on this clonotype: As yet, its antigen is unknown.

The clonotype was recovered from a human donor in good health (CMV status not recorded). Some clones in this sample may be carry-over from other donors' samples. Sequenced: PBMCs.

The CDR3: CASSSFPNMNTEAFF. The CDR3 bases are TGTGCCAGCAGCTCCTTCCCTAACATGAACACTGAAGCTTTCTTT. The V gene is TRBV5-4, the J gene TRBJ1-1; no clear D gene. The CDR3 totals 15 residues. The V gene's germline CDR1 is SGHNT and CDR2 YYREEE (reference sequence). V lost 3 bases, J lost 0 bases, and 12 bases lay in between.